One sample yielded the 15 T cell receptor beta chains listed below, sequenced in a study of molecular identifiers for immune sequencing clone quantification. Each CDR3 protein gets one entry after TCRdb re-called the PCR reads with MiXCR. The sample records approximately 500,000 distinct CDR3 sequences, 25% being singletons. Sequenced input: naive CD8+ T cells from blood, with Jurkat cell RNA spiked in. Documented subset: FACS-sorted CD8+CD4-CCR7+CD45RA+ naive T cells. The source is a human donor in good health. Some libraries in this study had Jurkat cell RNA spiked in.

The genes are TRBV5-6 and TRBJ2-3; D is ambiguous. V was pared by 4 bases and J by 2 bases, with 14 bases between. Germline V CDR1 and CDR2: SGHDT, YYEEEE. This CDR3 comprises 15 residues. CDR3 sequence (DNA): TGTGCCAGCAGCGCTGGGGTGGTCTACACAGATACGCAGTATTTT. It specifies CASSAGVVYTDTQYF.

This clonotype turned up a few times. The chain carries TRBV28 and TRBJ2-1; 9 bases line up with TRBD2. V shed 3 bases and J 6 bases; nucleotides not matched to a gene: 6. CDR3 size: 15 residues. Looked up from germline, CDR1 is MDHEN and CDR2 is SYDVKM. CDR3 nucleotides: TGTGCCAGCAGTTTGACTAGCGGAGCTTTCAATGAGCAGTTCTTC. This translates into CASSLTSGAFNEQFF.

This clonotype came up a few times. In DNA, the CDR3 is TGCGCCAGCAGCCAGGGGGACGGTAAGAGTCGGCTTTCACCCCTCCACTTT. As protein: CASSQGDGKSRLSPLHF. The chain links TRBV4-1 to TRBJ1-6, with D possibly being TRBD1 (5 bases). Germline CDR1 and CDR2: MGHRA and YSYEKL. The CDR3 contains 17 residues. Trimming took 3 bases from V and 9 from J, leaving 21 bases between them.

This clonotype was counted ten times or more. The chain couples TRBV4-3 to TRBJ1-6; 10 nucleotides match TRBD1. The CDR3 spans 19 residues. With 1 base clipped from V and 0 bases from J, the junction kept 6 bases outside the gene matches. CDR1 and CDR2 from the germline V gene are LGHNA and YSLEER. This CDR3 reads CASSQGTGGPGSYNSPLHF. CDR3 sequence (DNA): TGCGCCAGCAGCCAAGGGACAGGGGGACCCGGCTCCTATAATTCACCCCTCCACTTT.

This clonotype was counted a few times. The chain employs TRBV19 and TRBJ2-3; 10 positions agree with TRBD1. The CDR3 is 14 amino acids. The germline gives CDR1 LNHDA, CDR2 SQIVND (reference sequence). After removal of 7 bases from V and 1 base from J, the junction contained 2 bases not matched to a gene. Here the CDR3 reads CASIGQGGTDTQYF. The CDR3 DNA reads TGTGCCAGTATCGGACAGGGGGGCACAGATACGCAGTATTTT.

This clonotype was seen repeatedly, ten times or more. This chain links TRBV7-9 with TRBJ2-3, with 13 positions matching TRBD2. The V gene's germline CDR1 is SEHNR and CDR2 FQNEAQ (reference sequence). V lost 5 bases, J lost 6 bases, and 5 bases stayed unmatched. CDR3 size: 15 residues. The chain's CDR3 is CASSTLAGGADTQYF. The CDR3 nucleotides read TGTGCCAGCAGCACACTAGCGGGAGGGGCGGATACGCAGTATTTT. Looking up the rest from reference TRBV7-9 and TRBJ2-3 gives the full variable domain: DTGVSQNPRHKITKRGQNVTFRCDPISEHNRLYWYRQTLGQGPEFLTYFQNEAQLEKSRLLSDRFSAERPKGSFSTLEIQRTEQGDSAMYLCASSTLAGGADTQYFGPGTRLTVL.

The chain couples TRBV10-3 to TRBJ2-7; 12 nucleotides line up with TRBD2. Per germline, CDR1 ENHRY and CDR2 SYGVKD. The length of the CDR3 is 16 residues. Losses at the gene ends were 6 bases for V and 3 bases for J; bases not matched to a gene: 9. CDR3 in amino acids: CAIRVVLAGGVYEQYF. The DNA of the CDR3 is TGTGCCATCAGGGTTGTGCTAGCGGGAGGGGTCTACGAGCAGTACTTC.

The sample holds many counts of this clonotype. This chain links TRBV29-1 with TRBJ2-3; weak D call: TRBD1 (6 bases). This CDR3 has 12 amino acids. The V end was cut by 4 bases, the J end by 4 bases, with 9 bases between. Germline-derived CDR1 and CDR2 are SQVTM and ANQGSEA. The CDR3 is CSVATGPDTQYF. CDR3 bases: TGCAGCGTTGCAACAGGGCCAGATACGCAGTATTTT.

This sequence joins TRBV29-1 and TRBJ2-5; D is perhaps TRBD2 (5 bases). Trimming cost V 7 bases and J 4 bases, with 7 bases left between them. CDR3 length: 10 residues. Germline V gene data show CDR1 as SQVTM and CDR2 as ANQGSEA. The CDR3 is CSAEGETQYF. CDR3 nucleotides: TGCAGCGCTGAGGGAGAGACCCAGTACTTC. The full variable domain, completed using reference TRBV29-1 and TRBJ2-5, is SAVISQKPSRDICQRGTSLTIQCQVDSQVTMMFWYRQQPGQSLTLIATANQGSEATYESGFVIDKFPISRPNLTFSTLTVSNMSPEDSSIYLCSAEGETQYFGPGTRLLVL.

This clonotype was found a few times. The rearrangement uses TRBV5-5 and TRBJ2-7; D not resolved. Trimming took off 0 bases at V and 3 bases at J, with 10 bases between the two ends. CDR1 is SGHKS, CDR2 YYEKEE, per germline (reference sequence). The length of the CDR3 is 14 residues. The CDR3 region has the DNA TGTGCCAGCAGCTTGGTGCCAGACAACTACGAGCAGTACTTC. It yields the protein CASSLVPDNYEQYF. Looking up the rest from reference TRBV5-5 and TRBJ2-7 gives the full variable domain: DAGVTQSPTHLIKTRGQQVTLRCSPISGHKSVSWYQQVLGQGPQFIFQYYEKEERGRGNFPDRFSARQFPNYSSELNVNALLLGDSALYLCASSLVPDNYEQYFGPGTRLTVT.

This clonotype showed up many times. The rearrangement uses TRBV5-1 and TRBJ1-1; tentative D call: TRBD1 (5 bases). The CDR3 sequence is 13 residues long. V dropped 5 bases and J dropped 3 bases, with 11 bases sitting between them. Germline V gene data show CDR1 as SGHRS and CDR2 as YFSETQ. The DNA for the CDR3 is TGCGCCAGCAGTGCGGGGGACTACACTGAAGCTTTCTTT. It specifies CASSAGDYTEAFF.

This clonotype was seen more than once but under ten times. CDR3 residues: CASRTPSGGSSYEQYF. The CDR3 nucleotides read TGTGCCAGCAGGACACCCTCCGGAGGGTCCTCCTACGAGCAGTACTTC. The rearrangement links TRBV28 to TRBJ2-7, with a weak D call TRBD2 (6 bases). Germline V gene lookup returns CDR1 MDHEN and CDR2 SYDVKM. The CDR3 consists of 16 residues. V gave up 6 bases and J gave up 0 bases, with 18 bases separating them.

This clonotype was picked up many times. The rearrangement uses TRBV4-3 and TRBJ2-7; D remains unclear. The V gene's germline CDR1 is LGHNA and CDR2 YSLEER. This CDR3 has 13 residues. Trimming pared 0 bases from V and 7 bases from J, leaving 10 bases between. Here the CDR3 reads CASSQDVGREQYF. The CDR3 DNA is TGCGCCAGCAGCCAAGATGTAGGCCGGGAGCAGTACTTC.

This clonotype was detected a few times. This chain connects TRBV20-1 to TRBJ2-7, with D unclear. The CDR3 contains 13 residues. The germline V and J ends were trimmed by 2 bases and 3 bases, with 11 bases remaining between them. Germline V gives CDR1 DFQATT, CDR2 SNEGSKA (reference sequence). The CDR3 reads CSARRQNNYEQYF. The CDR3 nucleotides read TGCAGTGCTAGACGCCAGAACAACTACGAGCAGTACTTC.

A note on this clonotype: Being one base from a much bigger clone, this may be a read error. The chain uses TRBV7-6 and TRBJ1-1, with unresolved D. The CDR3 has 16 residues. Germline V gene sequence: CDR1 SGHVS, CDR2 FNYEAQ. CDR3 residues: CASGLPRGGLNTEAFF. The CDR3 coding sequence is TGTGCCAGCGGCTTACCCCGCGGAGGGTTGAACACTGAAGCTTTCTTT.